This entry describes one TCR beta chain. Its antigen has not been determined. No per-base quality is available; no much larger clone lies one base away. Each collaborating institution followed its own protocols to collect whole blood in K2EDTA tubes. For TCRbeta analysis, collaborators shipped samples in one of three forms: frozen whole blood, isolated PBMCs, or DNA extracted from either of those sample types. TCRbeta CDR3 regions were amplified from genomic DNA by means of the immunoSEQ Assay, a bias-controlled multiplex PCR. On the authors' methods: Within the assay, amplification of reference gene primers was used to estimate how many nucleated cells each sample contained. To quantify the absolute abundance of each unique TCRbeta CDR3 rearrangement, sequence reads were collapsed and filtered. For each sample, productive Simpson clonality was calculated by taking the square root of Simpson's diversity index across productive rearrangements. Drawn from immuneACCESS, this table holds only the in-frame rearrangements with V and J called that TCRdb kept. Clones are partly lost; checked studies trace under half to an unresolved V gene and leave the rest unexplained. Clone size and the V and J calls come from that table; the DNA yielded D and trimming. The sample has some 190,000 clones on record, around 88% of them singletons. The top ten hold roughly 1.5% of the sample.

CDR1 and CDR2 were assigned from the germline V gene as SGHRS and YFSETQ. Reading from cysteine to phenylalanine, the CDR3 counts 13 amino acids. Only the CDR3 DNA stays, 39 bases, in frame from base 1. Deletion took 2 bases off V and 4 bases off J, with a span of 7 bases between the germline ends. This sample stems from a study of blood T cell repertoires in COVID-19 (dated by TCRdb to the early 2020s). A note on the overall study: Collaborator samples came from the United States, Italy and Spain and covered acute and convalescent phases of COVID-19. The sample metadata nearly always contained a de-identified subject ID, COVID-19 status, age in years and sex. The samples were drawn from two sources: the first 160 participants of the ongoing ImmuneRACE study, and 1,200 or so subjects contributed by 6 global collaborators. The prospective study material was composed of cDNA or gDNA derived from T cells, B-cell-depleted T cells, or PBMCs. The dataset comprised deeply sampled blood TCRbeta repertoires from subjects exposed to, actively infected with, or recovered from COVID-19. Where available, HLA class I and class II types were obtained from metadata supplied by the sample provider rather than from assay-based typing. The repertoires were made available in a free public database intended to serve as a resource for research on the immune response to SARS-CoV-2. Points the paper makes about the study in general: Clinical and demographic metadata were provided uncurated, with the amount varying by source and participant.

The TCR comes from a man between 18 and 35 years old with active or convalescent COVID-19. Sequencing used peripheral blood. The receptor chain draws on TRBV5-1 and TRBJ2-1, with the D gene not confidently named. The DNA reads TGCGCCAGCAGCTTCTCAGGTTACAATGAGCAGTTCTTC. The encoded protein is CASSFSGYNEQFF.